These 26 T cell receptor beta chains came from one sample sequenced in a study of blood T cell repertoires in COVID-19. Profiling relied on immunoSEQ multiplex PCR, and the TCRdb table lists in-frame clones only, not all of them. This table has about 270,000 clones, about 89% appearing once. The sample was peripheral blood. The origin of the receptors is a man aged 35 to 55 with active or convalescent COVID-19.

V is TRBV29-1 and J is TRBJ2-7; 7 positions match TRBD1. The V gene's germline CDR1 is SQVTM and CDR2 ANQGSEA. With V trimmed by 6 bases and J by 2 bases, 4 bases remained unmatched. This CDR3 contains 12 residues. CDR3 nucleotide sequence: TGCAGCGTGGGGACAGATCCCTACGAGCAGTACTTC. It codes for CSVGTDPYEQYF.

The V call is TRBV7-9, the J call TRBJ1-5; 9 nucleotides match TRBD1. Germline V lookup: CDR1 SEHNR, CDR2 FQNEAQ (reference sequence). The CDR3 extends over 15 amino acids. The junction had 6 bases not matched to a gene; V was cut back by 5 bases and J by 4 bases. The CDR3 bases are TGTGCCAGCAGCGACGGACAGGGGCCTAATCAGCCCCAGCATTTT. Its protein product is CASSDGQGPNQPQHF.

The chain uses TRBV7-3 and TRBJ2-7; TRBD1 matches 9 bases. Per the germline V gene, CDR1 is SGHTA and CDR2 is FQGTGA. The CDR3 extends over 15 amino acids. The V and J ends lost 4 bases and 3 bases, in that order; junction bases with no gene match: 7. The CDR3 region has the DNA TGTGCCAGCAGCTGGACAGGGGAGATCTTCTACGAGCAGTACTTC. Protein sequence: CASSWTGEIFYEQYF.

This clone was picked up a small number of times. The CDR3 DNA sequence: TGTGCCAGCAGTAGGGACACCTACACCGGGGAGCTGTTTTTT. Translated, it gives CASSRDTYTGELFF. The V and J genes are TRBV6-6 and TRBJ2-2, with D possibly being TRBD1 (6 bases). Looked up from germline, CDR1 is MNHNY and CDR2 is SVGAGI (reference sequence). V was cut by 5 bases and J by 3 bases, with 10 bases left in between. The CDR3 extends over 14 amino acids.

The chain recombines TRBV13 with TRBJ1-4; weak D call: TRBD1 (5 bases). CDR3 size: 18 residues. Trimming shortened V by 5 bases and J by 0 bases, and 19 bases separated the two germline ends. In germline, CDR1 is PRHDT, CDR2 FYEKMQ (reference sequence). CDR3 protein: CASSRLGAGRTTNEKLFF. As DNA, the CDR3 is TGTGCCAGCAGCCGTCTTGGGGCCGGGAGGACAACTAATGAAAAACTGTTTTTT. The full variable domain, in which reference TRBV13 and TRBJ1-4 provide the parts outside the CDR3, is AAGVIQSPRHLIKEKRETATLKCYPIPRHDTVYWYQQGPGQDPQFLISFYEKMQSDKGSIPDRFSAQQFSDYHSELNMSSLELGDSALYFCASSRLGAGRTTNEKLFFGSGTQLSVL.

V gene TRBV12-3 or TRBV12-4 combines with J gene TRBJ2-7; D may be TRBD1 (5 bases). The CDR3 is 13 residues long. V lost 6 bases and J lost 6, with 15 bases in between. CDR3 coding DNA: TGTGCCAGCAGCCCAGGGATATCGCTCGAGCAGTACTTC. Protein product: CASSPGISLEQYF.

V and J are TRBV6-4 and TRBJ1-4, with TRBD1 as a possible D gene (5 bases). This CDR3 spans 18 amino acids. Germline CDR1 is MRHNA and CDR2 is SNTAGT. The V end lost 5 bases, the J end lost 0 bases, and 19 bases lay between the germline ends. The CDR3 nucleotides are TGTGCCAGCAGTCCATTTGGTGGCAGGGTACCAACTAATGAAAAACTGTTTTTT. As protein: CASSPFGGRVPTNEKLFF.

This chain joins TRBV13 and TRBJ1-1; tentative D call: TRBD1 (6 bases). This CDR3 has 15 amino acids. Germline V CDR1 and CDR2: PRHDT, FYEKMQ (reference sequence). The V gene lost 0 bases and the J gene lost 2 bases, with 10 bases spanning the gap. The CDR3 is CASSLGGAYNTEAFF. CDR3 sequence (DNA): TGTGCCAGCAGCTTAGGGGGGGCCTATAACACTGAAGCTTTCTTT.

The chain links TRBV30 to TRBJ1-5; the D gene is possibly TRBD1 (5 bases). Trimming removed 3 bases from V and 4 bases from J, with 13 bases in between. Germline lookup yields CDR1 GTSNPN and CDR2 SVGIG (reference sequence). The CDR3 runs 14 residues. The CDR3 DNA is TGTGCCTGGAGCCTTGGGGCTGTGAATCAGCCCCAGCATTTT. Protein sequence: CAWSLGAVNQPQHF.

In its sample, this clone was seen once. The chain uses TRBV3-1 (or the pseudogene TRBV3-2) and TRBJ2-7; D remains ambiguous. Deletions cut 2 bases from V and 3 bases from J, with 8 bases between. The CDR3 has 13 amino acids. In germline, CDR1 is LGHDT, CDR2 YNNKEL (reference sequence). The CDR3 loop reads CASSQSGLYEQYF. The CDR3 nucleotides read TGTGCCAGCAGCCAAAGTGGCCTCTACGAGCAGTACTTC.

V gene TRBV7-9 combines with J gene TRBJ2-2; D is possibly TRBD1 (6 bases). Germline CDR1 SEHNR, CDR2 FQNEAQ (reference sequence). Trimming shortened V by 5 bases and J by 6 bases, and 10 bases separated the two germline ends. The CDR3 has 13 amino acids. In nucleotides, the CDR3 is TGTGCCAGCAGCCCCCCAGGGGCCGGGGAGCTGTTTTTT. It codes for CASSPPGAGELFF.

CDR3 in DNA: TGTGCCAGCAGCCCTCCCGAAGGGGGCACTGAAGCTTTCTTT. Encoded protein: CASSPPEGGTEAFF. The rearrangement joins TRBV3-1 (or the pseudogene TRBV3-2) to TRBJ1-1; D is perhaps TRBD1 (6 bases). The germline CDR1 and CDR2 sequences are LGHDT and YNNKEL (reference sequence). Trimming removed 4 bases at V and 4 bases at J, with 13 bases between. The CDR3 spans 14 residues.

Turning to this clone: Other nucleotide sequences in the sample specify the same CDR3. This chain links TRBV24-1 with TRBJ2-5, with 9 bases identical to TRBD1. The CDR3 is 14 amino acids. Germline V gene sequence: CDR1 KGHDR, CDR2 SFDVKD. V trimming: 3 bases; J trimming: 3 bases; junction bases outside the gene matches: 1. The CDR3 reads CATSDRTGEETQYF. The CDR3 region has the DNA TGTGCCACCAGTGATCGGACAGGGGAAGAGACCCAGTACTTC.

The J gene is TRBJ1-3, the V gene TRBV6-5; 9 bases line up with TRBD1. The germline CDR1 and CDR2 sequences are MNHEY and SVGAGI. The CDR3 totals 14 residues. V trimming: 8 bases; J trimming: 0 bases; junction bases outside the gene matches: 2. The CDR3 reads CASQTGGSGNTIYF. In DNA, the CDR3 is TGTGCCAGCCAGACAGGGGGCTCTGGAAACACCATATATTTT.

This rearrangement joins TRBV19 to TRBJ1-5; 12 nucleotides line up with TRBD1. This CDR3 comprises 18 residues. J lost 1 base, V lost 5 bases, and 9 bases had no gene match. Germline V gives CDR1 LNHDA, CDR2 SQIVND (reference sequence). This CDR3 reads CASSLLRDRGRSNQPQHF. The CDR3 coding sequence is TGTGCCAGTAGTCTTCTTCGGGACAGGGGGCGAAGCAATCAGCCCCAGCATTTT.

This clone has more than one count but fewer than ten. The chain is built from TRBV29-1 and TRBJ2-2, with TRBD2 matching over 11 bases. The V and J ends lost 7 bases and 7 bases, in that order; junction bases with no gene match: 11. The CDR3 is made up of 15 amino acids. CDR1 is SQVTM, CDR2 ANQGSEA, per germline. CDR3 protein: CSARTSGSGIGELFF. The CDR3, as DNA: TGCAGCGCCAGAACTAGCGGGAGTGGTATCGGGGAGCTGTTTTTT.

This clone occurred once. V and J are TRBV28 and TRBJ2-1, with unresolved D. Germline V gene sequence: CDR1 MDHEN, CDR2 SYDVKM. V lost 8 bases to trimming and J lost 6 bases, with 11 bases between them. The CDR3 length is 12 residues. CDR3 coding DNA: TGTGCCAGCGCCCTTCGGTTCAATGAGCAGTTCTTC. Translation: CASALRFNEQFF.

This clone was observed a single time. The J gene is TRBJ2-1, the V gene TRBV4-1, with 11 bases aligning to TRBD2. Germline V gene sequence: CDR1 MGHRA, CDR2 YSYEKL. The CDR3 loop spans 16 amino acids. The V and J ends lost 5 bases and 8 bases, in that order; junction bases with no gene match: 11. The CDR3 DNA is TGCGCCAGCAGCTTAGCGGGAGGGCCCTTGGTAGATGAGCAGTTCTTC. Amino acid sequence: CASSLAGGPLVDEQFF.

The chain couples TRBV19 to TRBJ1-2, with D tentatively TRBD1 (5 bases). Trimming cost V 6 bases and J 6 bases, with 20 bases left between them. From germline, CDR1 is LNHDA and CDR2 SQIVND (reference sequence). The CDR3 is made up of 15 amino acids. The CDR3, as DNA: TGTGCCAGTAGGACCTCCGGGACTGAGGGAGATGGCTACACCTTC. This encodes CASRTSGTEGDGYTF. Using reference TRBV19 and TRBJ1-2 for the parts outside the CDR3, the full variable domain is DGGITQSPKYLFRKEGQNVTLSCEQNLNHDAMYWYRQDPGQGLRLIYYSQIVNDFQKGDIAEGYSVSREKKESFPLTVTSAQKNPTAFYLCASRTSGTEGDGYTFGSGTRLTVV.

DNA of the CDR3: TGTGCCAGCAGTTACGGGAATCAGCCCCAGCATTTT. Its translation is CASSYGNQPQHF. The chain joins TRBV27 to TRBJ1-5; D unresolved. The CDR3 loop spans 12 amino acids. V was trimmed by 4 bases and J by 4 bases, leaving 5 bases between them. Germline V gene data show CDR1 as MNHEY and CDR2 as SMNVEV (reference sequence).

This chain uses TRBV24-1 with TRBJ1-1, with 9 positions matching TRBD1. This CDR3 spans 16 amino acids. The ends lost 4 bases at V and 3 bases at J; junction bases unmatched: 8. Germline V gives CDR1 KGHDR, CDR2 SFDVKD. The CDR3 DNA follows: TGTGCCACCAGTGAGGGGGGACAGGGATTACACACTGAAGCTTTCTTT. Its protein is CATSEGGQGLHTEAFF.

The J gene is TRBJ1-5, the V gene TRBV5-5; D is ambiguous. CDR3 length equals 14 residues. Trimming took 0 bases from V and 10 from J, leaving 14 bases between them. Germline V gives CDR1 SGHKS, CDR2 YYEKEE (reference sequence). The CDR3 sequence is CASSLGGLQGPQHF. DNA of the CDR3: TGTGCCAGCAGCTTGGGAGGTCTTCAAGGTCCCCAGCATTTT. The variable domain in full, completed from reference TRBV5-5 and TRBJ1-5, reads DAGVTQSPTHLIKTRGQQVTLRCSPISGHKSVSWYQQVLGQGPQFIFQYYEKEERGRGNFPDRFSARQFPNYSSELNVNALLLGDSALYLCASSLGGLQGPQHFGDGTRLSIL.

V gene TRBV24-1 combines with J gene TRBJ1-5; no firm D call. CDR1 KGHDR and CDR2 SFDVKD come from the germline V gene. V was cut by 0 bases and J by 3 bases, with 5 bases left in between. This CDR3 has 14 residues. The chain's CDR3 is CATSDLESNQPQHF. The CDR3 nucleotides read TGTGCCACCAGTGATTTGGAGTCCAATCAGCCCCAGCATTTT.

This CDR3 reads CASSRTSGGAYGEQFF. The DNA for the CDR3 is TGTGCCAGCAGCCGGACTAGCGGGGGGGCATACGGTGAGCAGTTCTTC. This sequence joins TRBV6-2 or TRBV6-3 and TRBJ2-1; TRBD2 matches 15 bases. The germline gives CDR1 MNHEY, CDR2 SVGEGT. The length of the CDR3 is 16 residues. V lost 6 bases to trimming and J lost 9 bases; unmatched junction nucleotides: 9.

The chain employs TRBV10-3 and TRBJ2-1; tentative D call: TRBD2 (5 bases). CDR3 length: 14 amino acids. CDR1 is ENHRY and CDR2 is SYGVKD in the germline V gene. The germline V and J ends were trimmed by 5 bases and 5 bases, with 13 bases remaining between them. Written as DNA, the CDR3 is TGTGCCATCAGTCGAGACGGACTCCACAATGAGCAGTTCTTC. It translates to CAISRDGLHNEQFF.

The chain carries TRBV7-2 and TRBJ1-2; D is unresolved. This CDR3 has 14 amino acids. V was shortened by 0 bases and J by 3 bases, with 8 bases between the two germline ends. Germline CDR1 is SGHTA and CDR2 is FQGNSA. The CDR3 DNA reads as TGTGCCAGCAGCTTAGCCTCCGGGGACTATGGCTACACCTTC. Residues: CASSLASGDYGYTF.